Each of the 3 T cell receptor beta chains below was sequenced from the same sample in a study of tumor and adjacent non-tumor tissue in lung cancer. No cell sorting was done before RNA was extracted from the tissue. A modified ARM-PCR protocol with three rounds of nested PCR amplified TCRbeta. TCRdb re-called the multiplex PCR reads with MiXCR, one entry per CDR3 protein. Of 65,000 to 95,000 distinct CDR3 sequences in the sample, approximately 68% were seen once. The sample taken for sequencing was lung tumor tissue. These receptor sequences come from a woman between 65 and 79 years old with non-small cell lung cancer.

In regard to this clonotype: Given the absence of the conserved phenylalanine or tryptophan at the CDR3 end, a read error is likely. The chain joins TRBV29-1 to TRBJ2-3, with D tentatively TRBD2 (5 bases). The CDR3 extends over 13 amino acids. Germline CDR1 SQVTM, CDR2 ANQGSEA. This CDR3 is CSVESGTTDMQYS. CDR3 in DNA: TGCAGCGTTGAGAGCGGTACCACAGATATGCAGTATTCT.

Comments on this clonotype: At one end, the junction sequence differs from germline, possibly due to a read error. The genes are TRBV29-1 and TRBJ2-7; possible D gene TRBD2, 6 bases. The germline V gene encodes CDR1 SQVTM and CDR2 ANQGSEA. The CDR3 is 13 residues long. Here the CDR3 reads CSVEFGSHYEQYF. The CDR3 bases are TGCAGCGTTGAATTCGGGAGCCACTACGAGCAGTATTTC.

This clonotype was detected only once. This CDR3 fails to terminate in the conserved phenylalanine or tryptophan, so it likely reflects a read error. The limits of the CDR3 on the DNA are not certain, so only TCRdb's listed CDR3 is given. The J gene is TRBJ2-5, the V gene TRBV6-6; the tabulated D call, TRBD1, remains unverified against the DNA. Termini included, the CDR3 measures 15 amino acids. Per germline, CDR1 MNHNY and CDR2 SVGAGI (reference sequence). CDR3 residues: CASSFPQGAGETQYL.